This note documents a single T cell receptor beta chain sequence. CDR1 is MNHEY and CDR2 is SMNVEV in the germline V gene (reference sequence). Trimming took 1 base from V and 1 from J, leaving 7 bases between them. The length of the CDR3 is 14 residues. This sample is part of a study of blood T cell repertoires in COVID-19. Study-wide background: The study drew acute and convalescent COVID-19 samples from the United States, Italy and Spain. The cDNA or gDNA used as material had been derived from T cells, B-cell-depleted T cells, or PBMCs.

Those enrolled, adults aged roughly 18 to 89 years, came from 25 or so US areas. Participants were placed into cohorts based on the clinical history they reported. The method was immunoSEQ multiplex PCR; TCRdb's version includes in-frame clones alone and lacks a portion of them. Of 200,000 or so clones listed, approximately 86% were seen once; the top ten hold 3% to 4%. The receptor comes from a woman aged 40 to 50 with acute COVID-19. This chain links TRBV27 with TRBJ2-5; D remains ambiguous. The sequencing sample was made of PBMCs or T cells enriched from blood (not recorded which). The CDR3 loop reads CASSLWAAQETQYF. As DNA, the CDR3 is TGTGCCAGCAGTTTATGGGCCGCCCAAGAGACCCAGTACTTC.